These T cell receptor beta chains were read from a single sample in a study of blood T cells in healthy people across ages. From the 5' RACE reads, TCRdb called clonotypes with MiXCR, one entry per CDR3 protein. The sample has some 370,000 distinct CDR3 sequences, approximately 52% seen once. Material for sequencing was blood. Receptor source: a man in his sixties in good health. The CDR3 runs from the conserved cysteine through the conserved F or W. Each record gives: CDR3 length, V gene, CDR3 protein.

>13|TRBV29-1
CSVGAGGLGEQYF
>13|TRBV6-5
CASSGTPNEKLFF
>14|TRBV7-2
CASSLSRGQETQYF
>14|TRBV20-1
CSAPGLAAPDTQYF
>11|TRBV7-2
CASTNTDTQYF
>12|TRBV12-3/TRBV12-4
CASSFKGSEQYF
>15|TRBV5-4
CASSFLAEGGKTQYF
>12|TRBV3-1
CASSQGVNEQFF
>17|TRBV11-2
CASSPRIAGDLYNEQFF
>13|TRBV14
CASSQDLNNKQYF
>18|TRBV5-1
CASSSNPTSGANYNEQFF
>17|TRBV6-5
CASSYSSGRSLSYEQYF
>15|TRBV3-1
CASSQGTRGGREQFF
>11|TRBV6-2/TRBV6-3
CASSFMYEQFF
>15|TRBV20-1
CSARDHGGTYNEQFF
>15|TRBV6-5
CASSSGRTGGEKLFF
>14|TRBV20-1
CSASGGLASNEQFF
>13|TRBV10-3
CAITIRLDYGYTF
>15|TRBV12-3/TRBV12-4
CASLEGEGLGNEQFF
>14|TRBV29-1
CSVGGPGGQETQYF
>14|TRBV12-3/TRBV12-4
CASSLRGGANVLTF
>15|TRBV28
CASSSGQDRTYGYTF
>15|TRBV6-6
CASSTTGLNYNEQFF
>15|TRBV6-1
CASGGGLASYNEQYF
>16|TRBV20-1
CSARDRQGYTNYGYTF
>14|TRBV28
CASWGRTAGTEAFF
>10|TRBV29-1
CSANYDEQFF
>14|TRBV29-1
CSVPEGLIDYGYTF
>16|TRBV11-1
CASSLVRGRGADTQYF
>15|TRBV20-1
CSARMDDRGFYEQYF
>12|TRBV12-3/TRBV12-4
CASSPPPYEQYF
>15|TRBV2
CASRRGLAGMGEQYF
>14|TRBV10-3
CATSRGASTDTQYF
>14|TRBV12-3/TRBV12-4
CASSLDSRGDTQYF
>13|TRBV29-1
CSVLQGAIYEQYF
>14|TRBV6-2/TRBV6-3
CASSLRQGLSEQYF
>13|TRBV12-3/TRBV12-4
CASTPSVGNEQFF
>15|TRBV7-3
CASSLIAGLNNEQFF
>15|TRBV28
CASRGGGLGYYEQYF